Listed below are T cell receptor beta chains from one sample, sequenced in a study of T cell repertoires in cytomegalovirus infection. TCRdb recomputed calls from the reads with MiXCR, one row per CDR3 protein. The sample consists of 300,000 to 400,000 distinct CDR3 sequences, over 7.5% of them appearing once. Source material: PBMCs. The receptors come from a human donor in good health (CMV status not recorded). Some clones in this sample may be carry-over from other donors' samples. Each CDR3 is given with its conserved first and last residue. The D gene is left open where the match is weak. The size entry is marked missing in some rows and otherwise reads once, few, many or a size class.

D gene: TRBD1
V gene: TRBV20-1
clone size: -
J gene: TRBJ1-5
CDR3 protein: CSARQGVGQPQHF
CDR3 DNA: TGCAGTGCTCGACAGGGAGTTGGGCAGCCCCAGCATTTT

D gene: TRBD2
V gene: TRBV18
clone size: many
J gene: TRBJ2-1
CDR3 protein: CASSPISGSENEQFF
CDR3 DNA: TGTGCCAGCTCACCAATAAGCGGGAGCGAAAATGAGCAGTTCTTC

D gene: -
V gene: TRBV7-8
clone size: few
J gene: TRBJ1-1
CDR3 protein: CASSLELGEAFF
CDR3 DNA: TGTGCCAGCAGCTTAGAACTCGGTGAAGCTTTCTTT

D gene: TRBD2
V gene: TRBV5-6
clone size: many
J gene: TRBJ2-5
CDR3 protein: CASSLPGLAGGQETQYF
CDR3 DNA: TGTGCCAGCAGCTTGCCGGGACTAGCGGGAGGGCAAGAGACCCAGTACTTC

D gene: -
V gene: TRBV20-1
clone size: -
J gene: TRBJ1-2
CDR3 protein: CSARDRAAAPGYTF
CDR3 DNA: TGCAGTGCTAGAGATCGAGCCGCAGCCCCTGGCTACACCTTC

D gene: TRBD2
V gene: TRBV2
clone size: few
J gene: TRBJ2-3
CDR3 protein: CASSAEAGGTDTQYF
CDR3 DNA: TGTGCCAGCAGTGCGGAAGCGGGGGGCACAGATACGCAGTATTTT

D gene: -
V gene: TRBV15
clone size: few
J gene: TRBJ1-5
CDR3 protein: CATSRDRGDVWDSNQPQHF
CDR3 DNA: TGTGCCACCAGCAGAGATCGCGGGGACGTTTGGGATAGCAATCAGCCCCAGCATTTT

D gene: -
V gene: TRBV24-1
clone size: few
J gene: TRBJ1-1
CDR3 protein: CASGAVGTQNTEAFF
CDR3 DNA: TGTGCCAGCGGAGCAGTTGGAACCCAGAACACTGAAGCTTTCTTT

D gene: -
V gene: TRBV12-3/TRBV12-4
clone size: -
J gene: TRBJ2-2
CDR3 protein: CASSFEGLNTGELFF
CDR3 DNA: TGTGCCAGCAGTTTTGAGGGGTTGAACACCGGGGAGCTGTTTTTT

D gene: -
V gene: TRBV6-5
clone size: many
J gene: TRBJ1-6
CDR3 protein: CASSYSFSGNSPLHF
CDR3 DNA: TGTGCCAGCAGTTACTCGTTCTCTGGAAATTCACCCCTCCACTTT

D gene: -
V gene: TRBV27
clone size: few
J gene: TRBJ2-7
CDR3 protein: CASSYRQGGMSLYEQYF
CDR3 DNA: TGTGCCAGCAGTTATCGGCAGGGTGGTATGTCCCTCTACGAGCAGTACTTC

D gene: -
V gene: TRBV6-5
clone size: many
J gene: TRBJ1-1
CDR3 protein: CASSYTGNTEAFF
CDR3 DNA: TGTGCCAGCAGTTACACAGGGAACACTGAAGCTTTCTTT

D gene: TRBD1
V gene: TRBV18
clone size: few
J gene: TRBJ2-2
CDR3 protein: CASTPGGWRTGELFF
CDR3 DNA: TGTGCCAGCACTCCAGGGGGATGGAGGACCGGGGAGCTGTTTTTT

D gene: -
V gene: TRBV28
clone size: few
J gene: TRBJ2-4
CDR3 protein: CASTPQRGAKNIQYF
CDR3 DNA: TGTGCCAGCACTCCCCAGCGCGGGGCCAAAAACATTCAGTACTTC

D gene: -
V gene: TRBV28
clone size: -
J gene: TRBJ2-5
CDR3 protein: CASRKQGGGQETQYF
CDR3 DNA: TGTGCCAGCAGGAAACAGGGAGGAGGGCAAGAGACCCAGTACTTC

D gene: -
V gene: TRBV6-6
clone size: few
J gene: TRBJ1-5
CDR3 protein: CASSYVQQPQHF
CDR3 DNA: TGTGCCAGCAGTTATGTGCAACAGCCCCAGCATTTT

D gene: -
V gene: TRBV18
clone size: few
J gene: TRBJ1-1
CDR3 protein: CASFPSGRITEAFF
CDR3 DNA: TGTGCCAGCTTCCCGAGTGGAAGGATCACTGAAGCTTTCTTT

D gene: -
V gene: TRBV7-2
clone size: many
J gene: TRBJ2-5
CDR3 protein: CASSSLSGRQETQYF
CDR3 DNA: TGTGCCAGCAGTTCCCTTAGCGGACGTCAAGAGACCCAGTACTTC

D gene: -
V gene: TRBV7-6
clone size: many
J gene: TRBJ2-1
CDR3 protein: CASRTASYNEQFF
CDR3 DNA: TGTGCCAGCAGAACAGCCTCCTACAATGAGCAGTTCTTC

D gene: TRBD1
V gene: TRBV7-2
clone size: -
J gene: TRBJ2-3
CDR3 protein: CASSSRTGGDTQYF
CDR3 DNA: TGTGCCAGCAGCTCAAGGACAGGTGGGGATACGCAGTATTTT

D gene: TRBD2
V gene: TRBV7-2
clone size: many
J gene: TRBJ2-7
CDR3 protein: CASSLALGGVQQYF
CDR3 DNA: TGTGCCAGCAGCTTAGCGTTGGGGGGGGTTCAGCAGTACTTC

D gene: -
V gene: TRBV7-8
clone size: many
J gene: TRBJ1-5
CDR3 protein: CASSLPGMAVQPQHF
CDR3 DNA: TGTGCCAGCAGCTTACCGGGGATGGCGGTTCAGCCCCAGCATTTT

D gene: -
V gene: TRBV4-1
clone size: many
J gene: TRBJ2-7
CDR3 protein: CASSQGLAGYEQYF
CDR3 DNA: TGCGCCAGCAGCCAAGGCCTAGCAGGCTACGAGCAGTACTTC

D gene: TRBD2
V gene: TRBV20-1
clone size: few
J gene: TRBJ2-5
CDR3 protein: CSAGGEMGKTQYF
CDR3 DNA: TGCAGTGCGGGGGGGGAGATGGGGAAGACCCAGTACTTC

D gene: -
V gene: TRBV28
clone size: few
J gene: TRBJ2-7
CDR3 protein: CASRFPSPGRHEQYF
CDR3 DNA: TGTGCCAGCAGATTCCCCTCGCCAGGGAGGCACGAGCAGTACTTC

D gene: -
V gene: TRBV7-2
clone size: many
J gene: TRBJ1-6
CDR3 protein: CASSEGWGRMSSYNSPLHF
CDR3 DNA: TGTGCCAGCAGCGAGGGGTGGGGTCGGATGAGCTCCTATAATTCACCCCTCCACTTT

D gene: -
V gene: TRBV5-4
clone size: -
J gene: TRBJ2-2
CDR3 protein: CASSHPGGTRAGELFF
CDR3 DNA: TGTGCCAGCAGCCACCCAGGCGGGACGAGGGCCGGGGAGCTGTTTTTT

D gene: TRBD2
V gene: TRBV7-9
clone size: -
J gene: TRBJ2-7
CDR3 protein: CASSLGGSGGTYEQYF
CDR3 DNA: TGTGCCAGCAGCTTAGGTGGTAGCGGGGGTACCTACGAGCAGTACTTC

D gene: -
V gene: TRBV20-1
clone size: -
J gene: TRBJ2-7
CDR3 protein: CSARDQGSEQYF
CDR3 DNA: TGCAGTGCTAGAGATCAGGGGTCCGAGCAGTACTTC

D gene: -
V gene: TRBV27
clone size: few
J gene: TRBJ1-6
CDR3 protein: CASRWRRDGNSPLHF
CDR3 DNA: TGTGCCAGCAGATGGAGGCGGGACGGTAATTCACCCCTCCACTTT

D gene: -
V gene: TRBV6-5
clone size: many
J gene: TRBJ2-1
CDR3 protein: CASSPGSSGWNEQFF
CDR3 DNA: TGTGCCAGCAGTCCTGGGTCGTCGGGATGGAATGAGCAGTTCTTC

D gene: -
V gene: TRBV5-1
clone size: few
J gene: TRBJ2-5
CDR3 protein: CASSLTSMGETQYF
CDR3 DNA: TGCGCCAGCAGCTTGACTAGCATGGGTGAGACCCAGTACTTC

D gene: -
V gene: TRBV5-5
clone size: many
J gene: TRBJ1-3
CDR3 protein: CASSRLGTGNTIYF
CDR3 DNA: TGTGCCAGCAGCCGGTTGGGCACTGGAAACACCATATATTTT

D gene: -
V gene: TRBV10-3
clone size: many
J gene: TRBJ1-1
CDR3 protein: CAISEGPMQTVTEAFF
CDR3 DNA: TGTGCCATCAGTGAGGGCCCCATGCAGACCGTCACTGAAGCTTTCTTT

D gene: -
V gene: TRBV10-3
clone size: -
J gene: TRBJ1-1
CDR3 protein: CAIRFGTLNTEAFF
CDR3 DNA: TGTGCCATCCGATTCGGGACATTGAACACTGAAGCTTTCTTT

D gene: TRBD1
V gene: TRBV6-1
clone size: many
J gene: TRBJ1-3
CDR3 protein: CASRTGGSGNTIYF
CDR3 DNA: TGTGCCAGCAGAACAGGGGGCTCTGGAAACACCATATATTTT

D gene: -
V gene: TRBV20-1
clone size: -
J gene: TRBJ2-7
CDR3 protein: CSARDYEQYF
CDR3 DNA: TGCAGTGCTAGAGACTACGAGCAGTACTTC

D gene: -
V gene: TRBV2
clone size: -
J gene: TRBJ2-2
CDR3 protein: CASSRRINTGELFF
CDR3 DNA: TGTGCCAGTTCCCGACGGATTAATACCGGGGAGCTGTTTTTT

D gene: -
V gene: TRBV7-2
clone size: few
J gene: TRBJ2-7
CDR3 protein: CASSGGTQYEQYF
CDR3 DNA: TGTGCCAGCAGCGGGGGCACACAATACGAGCAGTACTTC

D gene: TRBD1
V gene: TRBV12-3/TRBV12-4
clone size: many
J gene: TRBJ2-1
CDR3 protein: CASRHPQGSPYNEQFF
CDR3 DNA: TGTGCCAGCAGACACCCACAGGGGTCTCCCTACAATGAGCAGTTCTTC

D gene: TRBD2
V gene: TRBV7-9
clone size: -
J gene: TRBJ2-2
CDR3 protein: CASSLEATSGTNTGELFF
CDR3 DNA: TGTGCCAGCAGCTTAGAGGCCACTAGCGGGACGAACACCGGGGAGCTGTTTTTT

D gene: TRBD1
V gene: TRBV7-8
clone size: many
J gene: TRBJ2-5
CDR3 protein: CASSLARGAGGLETQYF
CDR3 DNA: TGTGCCAGCAGCTTAGCGAGGGGAGCAGGGGGCCTAGAGACCCAGTACTTC

D gene: -
V gene: TRBV12-5
clone size: few
J gene: TRBJ1-1
CDR3 protein: CASGLEGRLRAFF
CDR3 DNA: TGTGCTAGTGGTTTGGAAGGTCGACTAAGGGCTTTCTTT

D gene: -
V gene: TRBV14
clone size: few
J gene: TRBJ1-2
CDR3 protein: CASSHRQVYGYAF
CDR3 DNA: TGTGCCAGCAGCCATCGACAGGTCTATGGCTACGCCTTC

D gene: TRBD2
V gene: TRBV6-2/TRBV6-3
clone size: few
J gene: TRBJ2-2
CDR3 protein: CASSSWTSGVFGELFF
CDR3 DNA: TGTGCCAGCAGTTCTTGGACTAGCGGGGTTTTCGGGGAGCTGTTTTTT

D gene: -
V gene: TRBV7-2
clone size: many
J gene: TRBJ1-2
CDR3 protein: CASSLAAVRYTF
CDR3 DNA: TGTGCCAGCAGCTTAGCGGCGGTTCGCTACACCTTC

D gene: TRBD1
V gene: TRBV5-1
clone size: -
J gene: TRBJ2-2
CDR3 protein: CASKLPGGRTGELFF
CDR3 DNA: TGCGCCAGCAAGCTGCCAGGGGGCCGAACCGGGGAGCTGTTTTTT

D gene: -
V gene: TRBV7-2
clone size: many
J gene: TRBJ2-7
CDR3 protein: CASSDEARRIPYEQYF
CDR3 DNA: TGTGCCAGCAGCGATGAAGCGCGGAGGATACCCTACGAGCAGTACTTC

D gene: -
V gene: TRBV7-2
clone size: many
J gene: TRBJ2-5
CDR3 protein: CASSHRGLADYQETQYF
CDR3 DNA: TGTGCCAGCAGCCACAGGGGCCTAGCGGATTACCAAGAGACCCAGTACTTC

D gene: -
V gene: TRBV7-9
clone size: -
J gene: TRBJ2-7
CDR3 protein: CASSPFGALLEQYF
CDR3 DNA: TGTGCCAGCAGCCCATTCGGGGCCCTACTCGAGCAGTACTTC

D gene: -
V gene: TRBV28
clone size: -
J gene: TRBJ2-7
CDR3 protein: CASSLSQGRGGQYF
CDR3 DNA: TGTGCCAGCAGTTTATCCCAGGGTAGGGGAGGGCAGTACTTC

D gene: -
V gene: TRBV20-1
clone size: few
J gene: TRBJ1-1
CDR3 protein: CSATRGSGTEAFF
CDR3 DNA: TGCAGTGCTACGAGGGGCTCTGGAACTGAAGCTTTCTTT

D gene: -
V gene: TRBV7-2
clone size: many
J gene: TRBJ1-1
CDR3 protein: CASSRQGSVTEAFF
CDR3 DNA: TGTGCCAGCAGCCGTCAGGGTAGTGTAACTGAAGCTTTCTTT

D gene: TRBD2
V gene: TRBV2
clone size: -
J gene: TRBJ2-1
CDR3 protein: CASSEAILAGRYNEQFF
CDR3 DNA: TGTGCCAGCAGTGAAGCGATTCTAGCGGGAAGGTACAATGAGCAGTTCTTC

D gene: TRBD2
V gene: TRBV7-2
clone size: many
J gene: TRBJ2-1
CDR3 protein: CASRRTGGGNEQFF
CDR3 DNA: TGTGCCAGCAGGCGGACGGGAGGAGGCAATGAGCAGTTCTTC

D gene: -
V gene: TRBV6-8
clone size: -
J gene: TRBJ1-4
CDR3 protein: CASNLQGTNERLFF
CDR3 DNA: TGTGCCAGCAACCTCCAGGGGACTAATGAAAGACTGTTTTTT

D gene: TRBD2
V gene: TRBV5-6
clone size: few
J gene: TRBJ2-7
CDR3 protein: CASSLGGSTYEQYF
CDR3 DNA: TGTGCCAGCAGCTTGGGCGGGAGTACGTACGAGCAGTACTTC

D gene: -
V gene: TRBV4-2
clone size: many
J gene: TRBJ1-1
CDR3 protein: CASSQDRTEAFF
CDR3 DNA: TGTGCCAGCAGCCAAGATAGGACTGAAGCTTTCTTT

D gene: -
V gene: TRBV7-2
clone size: -
J gene: TRBJ1-1
CDR3 protein: CASSLGGPETEAFF
CDR3 DNA: TGTGCCAGCAGCTTAGGGGGACCAGAGACTGAAGCTTTCTTT

D gene: TRBD1
V gene: TRBV28
clone size: many
J gene: TRBJ2-7
CDR3 protein: CASSSLGQGREQYF
CDR3 DNA: TGTGCCAGCAGTTCCTTAGGACAGGGCCGCGAGCAGTACTTC